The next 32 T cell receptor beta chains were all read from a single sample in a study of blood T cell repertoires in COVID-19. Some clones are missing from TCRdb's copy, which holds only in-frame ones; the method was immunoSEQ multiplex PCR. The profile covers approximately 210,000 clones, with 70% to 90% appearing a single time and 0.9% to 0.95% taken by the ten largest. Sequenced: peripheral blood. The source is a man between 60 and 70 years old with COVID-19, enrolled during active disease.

The CDR3 is CASSYSGGAPTDTQYF. The CDR3 DNA follows: TGTGCCAGCAGTTACTCTGGGGGGGCGCCCACAGATACGCAGTATTTT. This chain connects TRBV6-5 to TRBJ2-3; perhaps TRBD2 as D (7 bases). The CDR3 covers 16 residues. CDR1 MNHEY and CDR2 SVGAGI come from the germline V gene. V was trimmed by 0 bases and J by 2 bases, leaving 12 bases between them.

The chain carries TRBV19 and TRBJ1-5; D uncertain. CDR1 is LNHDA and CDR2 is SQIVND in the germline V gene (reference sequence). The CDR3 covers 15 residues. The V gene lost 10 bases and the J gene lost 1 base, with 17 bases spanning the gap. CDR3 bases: TGTGCCACCGCGTCCAGGTTGTTAAGCAATCAGCCCCAGCATTTT. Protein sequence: CATASRLLSNQPQHF.

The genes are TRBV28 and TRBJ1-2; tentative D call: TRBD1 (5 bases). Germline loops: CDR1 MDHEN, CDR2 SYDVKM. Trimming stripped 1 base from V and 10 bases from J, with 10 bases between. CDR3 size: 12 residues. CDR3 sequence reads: CASSLSGTDYTF. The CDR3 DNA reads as TGTGCCAGCAGTTTATCAGGGACTGACTACACCTTC.

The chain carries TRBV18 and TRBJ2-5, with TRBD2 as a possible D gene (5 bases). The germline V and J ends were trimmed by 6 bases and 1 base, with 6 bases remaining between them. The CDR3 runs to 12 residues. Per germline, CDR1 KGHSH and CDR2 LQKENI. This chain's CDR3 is CASSRGQETQYF. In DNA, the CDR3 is TGTGCCAGCTCCCGGGGCCAAGAGACCCAGTACTTC.

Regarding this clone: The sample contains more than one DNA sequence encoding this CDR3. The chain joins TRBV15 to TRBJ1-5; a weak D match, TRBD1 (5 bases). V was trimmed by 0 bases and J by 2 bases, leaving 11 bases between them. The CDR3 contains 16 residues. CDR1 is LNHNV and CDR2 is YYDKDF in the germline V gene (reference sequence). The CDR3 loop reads CATSRDHSRGNQPQHF. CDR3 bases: TGTGCCACCAGCAGAGATCACTCCAGGGGCAATCAGCCCCAGCATTTT.

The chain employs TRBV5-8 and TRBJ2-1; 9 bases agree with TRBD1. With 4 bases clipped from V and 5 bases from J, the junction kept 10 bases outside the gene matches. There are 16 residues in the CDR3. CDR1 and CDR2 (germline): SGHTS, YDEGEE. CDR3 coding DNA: TGTGCCAGCAGCCGGCCTTACGGACAGGGGCACAATGAGCAGTTCTTC. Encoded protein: CASSRPYGQGHNEQFF.

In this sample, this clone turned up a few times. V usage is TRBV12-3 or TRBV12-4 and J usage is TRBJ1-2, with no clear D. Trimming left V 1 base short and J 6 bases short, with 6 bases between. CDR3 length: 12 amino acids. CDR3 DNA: TGTGCCAGCAGTTTAGACGGGGATGGCTACACCTTC. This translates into CASSLDGDGYTF.

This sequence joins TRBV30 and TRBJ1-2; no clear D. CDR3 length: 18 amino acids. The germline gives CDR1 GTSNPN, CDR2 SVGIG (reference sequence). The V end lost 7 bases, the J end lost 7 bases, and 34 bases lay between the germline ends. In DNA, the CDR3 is TGTGCCTTAACCTTAGGAGCTCTACTGATTTCTTTCGGGAGTGGCTACACCTTC. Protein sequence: CALTLGALLISFGSGYTF.

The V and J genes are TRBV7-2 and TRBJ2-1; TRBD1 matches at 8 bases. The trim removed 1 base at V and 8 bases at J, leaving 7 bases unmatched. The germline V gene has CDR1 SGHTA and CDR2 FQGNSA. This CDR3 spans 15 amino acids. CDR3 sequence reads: CASSLGRTGSDEQFF. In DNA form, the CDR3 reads TGTGCCAGCAGCTTAGGGCGGACAGGGTCTGATGAGCAGTTCTTC. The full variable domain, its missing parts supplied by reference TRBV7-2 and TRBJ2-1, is GAGVSQSPSNKVTEKGKDVELRCDPISGHTALYWYRQSLGQGLEFLIYFQGNSAPDKSGLPSDRFSAERTGGSVSTLTIQRTQQEDSAVYLCASSLGRTGSDEQFFGPGTRLTVL.

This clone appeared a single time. The CDR3 region has the DNA TGTGCCAGCAGTTTGGGGACAGTAGACTATGGCTACACCTTC. This gives the protein CASSLGTVDYGYTF. This chain uses TRBV28 with TRBJ1-2, with TRBD1 matching 7 bases. Germline V gives CDR1 MDHEN, CDR2 SYDVKM. V shed 3 bases, J shed 3 bases, and the junction held 4 bases outside the gene matches. The CDR3 is made up of 14 amino acids.

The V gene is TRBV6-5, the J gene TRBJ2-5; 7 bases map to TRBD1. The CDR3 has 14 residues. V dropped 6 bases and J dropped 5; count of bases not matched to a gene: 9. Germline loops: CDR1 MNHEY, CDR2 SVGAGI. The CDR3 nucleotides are TGTGCCAGCAGGAGCGTAGGGGGCGCGGAGACCCAGTACTTC. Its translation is CASRSVGGAETQYF.

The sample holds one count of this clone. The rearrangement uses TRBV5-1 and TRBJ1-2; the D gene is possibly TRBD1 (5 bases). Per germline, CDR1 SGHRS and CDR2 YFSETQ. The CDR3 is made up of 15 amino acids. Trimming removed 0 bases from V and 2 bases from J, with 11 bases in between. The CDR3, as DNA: TGCGCCAGCAGCTTGGACGGCAGGGCGAACTATGGCTACACCTTC. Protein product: CASSLDGRANYGYTF.

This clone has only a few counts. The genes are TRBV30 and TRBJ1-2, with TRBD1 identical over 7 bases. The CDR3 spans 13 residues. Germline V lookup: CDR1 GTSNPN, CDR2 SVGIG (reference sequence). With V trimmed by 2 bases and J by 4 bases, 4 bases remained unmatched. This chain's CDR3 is CAWSPGQRYGYTF. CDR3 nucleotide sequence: TGTGCCTGGAGTCCGGGACAGCGCTATGGCTACACCTTC.

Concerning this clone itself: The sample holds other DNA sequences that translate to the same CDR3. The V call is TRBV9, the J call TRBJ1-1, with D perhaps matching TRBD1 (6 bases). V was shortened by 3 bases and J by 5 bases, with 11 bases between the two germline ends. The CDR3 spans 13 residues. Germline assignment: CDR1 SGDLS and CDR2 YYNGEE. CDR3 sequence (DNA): TGTGCCAGCAGCGCCGATAGGGGGACTGAAGCTTTCTTT. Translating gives CASSADRGTEAFF.

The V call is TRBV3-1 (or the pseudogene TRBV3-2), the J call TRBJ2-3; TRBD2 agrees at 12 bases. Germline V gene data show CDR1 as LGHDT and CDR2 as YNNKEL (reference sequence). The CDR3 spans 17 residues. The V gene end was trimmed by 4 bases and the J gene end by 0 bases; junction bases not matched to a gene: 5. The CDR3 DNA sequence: TGTGCCAGCAGCCGGGTGGGGACTAGCGGGAGCACAGATACGCAGTATTTT. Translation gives CASSRVGTSGSTDTQYF.

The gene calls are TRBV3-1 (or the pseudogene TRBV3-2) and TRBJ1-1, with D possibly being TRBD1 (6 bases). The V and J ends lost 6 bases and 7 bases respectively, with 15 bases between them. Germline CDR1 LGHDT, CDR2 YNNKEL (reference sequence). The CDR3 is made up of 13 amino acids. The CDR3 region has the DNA TGTGCCAGCAGGCCCACTGGGGGCGTTGAAGCTTTCTTT. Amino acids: CASRPTGGVEAFF.

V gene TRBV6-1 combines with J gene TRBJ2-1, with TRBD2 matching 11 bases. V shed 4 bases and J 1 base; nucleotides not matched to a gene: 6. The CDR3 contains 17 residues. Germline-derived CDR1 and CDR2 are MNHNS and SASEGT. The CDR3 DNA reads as TGTGCCAGCAGTGTCCATCTAGCGGGAGGTTCCTACAATGAGCAGTTCTTC. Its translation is CASSVHLAGGSYNEQFF.

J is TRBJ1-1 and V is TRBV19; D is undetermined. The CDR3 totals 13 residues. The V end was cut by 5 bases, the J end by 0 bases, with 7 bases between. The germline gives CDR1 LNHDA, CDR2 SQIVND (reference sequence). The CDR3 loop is CASSRQMNTEAFF. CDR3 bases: TGTGCCAGTAGTCGCCAGATGAACACTGAAGCTTTCTTT. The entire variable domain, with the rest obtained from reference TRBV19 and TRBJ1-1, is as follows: DGGITQSPKYLFRKEGQNVTLSCEQNLNHDAMYWYRQDPGQGLRLIYYSQIVNDFQKGDIAEGYSVSREKKESFPLTVTSAQKNPTAFYLCASSRQMNTEAFFGQGTRLTVV.

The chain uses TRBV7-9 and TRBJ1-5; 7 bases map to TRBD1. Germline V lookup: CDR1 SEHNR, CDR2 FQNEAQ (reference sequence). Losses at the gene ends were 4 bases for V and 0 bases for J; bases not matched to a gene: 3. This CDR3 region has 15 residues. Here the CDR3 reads CASSSQGDSNQPQHF. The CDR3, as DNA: TGTGCCAGCAGCTCTCAGGGGGATAGCAATCAGCCCCAGCATTTT.

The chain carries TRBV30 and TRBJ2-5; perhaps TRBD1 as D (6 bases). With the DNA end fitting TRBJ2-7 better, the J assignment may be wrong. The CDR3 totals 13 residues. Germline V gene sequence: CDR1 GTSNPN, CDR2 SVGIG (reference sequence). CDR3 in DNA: TGTGCCTGGGCCGTCAGGGGTCCATACGAGCAGTACTTC. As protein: CAWAVRGPYEQYF.

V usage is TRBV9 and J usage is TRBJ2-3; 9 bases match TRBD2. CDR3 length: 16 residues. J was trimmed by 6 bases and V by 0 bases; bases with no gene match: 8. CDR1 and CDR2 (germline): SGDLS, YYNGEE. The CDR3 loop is CASSVVAGGSEDTQYF. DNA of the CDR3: TGTGCCAGCAGCGTAGTTGCGGGGGGGTCGGAGGATACGCAGTATTTT.

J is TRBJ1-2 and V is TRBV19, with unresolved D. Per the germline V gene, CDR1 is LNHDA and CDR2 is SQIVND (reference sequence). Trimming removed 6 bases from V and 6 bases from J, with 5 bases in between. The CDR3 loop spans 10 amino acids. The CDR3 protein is CASRRDGYTF. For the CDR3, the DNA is TGTGCCAGTAGGAGGGATGGCTACACCTTC.

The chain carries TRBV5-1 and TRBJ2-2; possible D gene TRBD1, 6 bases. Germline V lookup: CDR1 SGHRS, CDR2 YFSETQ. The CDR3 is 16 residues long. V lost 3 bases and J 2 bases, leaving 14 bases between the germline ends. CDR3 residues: CASSSTTGSNTGELFF. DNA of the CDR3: TGCGCCAGCAGCTCAACGACAGGTAGCAACACCGGGGAGCTGTTTTTT. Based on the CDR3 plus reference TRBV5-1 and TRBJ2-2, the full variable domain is KAGVTQTPRYLIKTRGQQVTLSCSPISGHRSVSWYQQTPGQGLQFLFEYFSETQRNKGNFPGRFSGRQFSNSRSEMNVSTLELGDSALYLCASSSTTGSNTGELFFGEGSRLTVL.

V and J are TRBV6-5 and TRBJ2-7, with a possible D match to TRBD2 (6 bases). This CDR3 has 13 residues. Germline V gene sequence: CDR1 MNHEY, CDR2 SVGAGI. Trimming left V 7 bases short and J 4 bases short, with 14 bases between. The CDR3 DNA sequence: TGTGCCAGCACCATAGCGGCACATTACGAGCAGTACTTC. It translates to CASTIAAHYEQYF.

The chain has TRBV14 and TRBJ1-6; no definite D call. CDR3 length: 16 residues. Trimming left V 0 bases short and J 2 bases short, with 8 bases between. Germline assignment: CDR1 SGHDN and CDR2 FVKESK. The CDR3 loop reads CASSQEVGAYNSPLHF. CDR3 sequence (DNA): TGTGCCAGCAGCCAAGAGGTGGGAGCCTATAATTCACCCCTCCACTTT.

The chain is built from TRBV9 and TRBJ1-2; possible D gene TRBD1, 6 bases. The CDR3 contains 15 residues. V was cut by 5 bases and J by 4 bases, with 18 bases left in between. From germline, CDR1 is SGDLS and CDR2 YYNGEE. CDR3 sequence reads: CASRREQGSTYGYTF. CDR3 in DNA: TGTGCCAGCAGACGGGAACAGGGTTCTACCTATGGCTACACCTTC. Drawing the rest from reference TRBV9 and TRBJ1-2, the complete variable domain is DSGVTQTPKHLITATGQRVTLRCSPRSGDLSVYWYQQSLDQGLQFLIQYYNGEERAKGNILERFSAQQFPDLHSELNLSSLELGDSALYFCASRREQGSTYGYTFGSGTRLTVV.

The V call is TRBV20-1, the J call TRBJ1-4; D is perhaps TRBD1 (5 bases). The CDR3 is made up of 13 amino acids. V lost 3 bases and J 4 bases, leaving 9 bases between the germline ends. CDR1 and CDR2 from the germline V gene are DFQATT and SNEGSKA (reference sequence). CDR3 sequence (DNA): TGCAGTGCTAGTTGGGGGGTTAATGAAAAACTGTTTTTT. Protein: CSASWGVNEKLFF.

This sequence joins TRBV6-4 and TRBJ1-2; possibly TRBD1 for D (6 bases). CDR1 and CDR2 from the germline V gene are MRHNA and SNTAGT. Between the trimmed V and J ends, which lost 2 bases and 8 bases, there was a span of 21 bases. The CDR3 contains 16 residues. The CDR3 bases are TGTGCCAGCAGTGACACCAGCTATGACAGGACACTCGGCTACACCTTC. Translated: CASSDTSYDRTLGYTF.

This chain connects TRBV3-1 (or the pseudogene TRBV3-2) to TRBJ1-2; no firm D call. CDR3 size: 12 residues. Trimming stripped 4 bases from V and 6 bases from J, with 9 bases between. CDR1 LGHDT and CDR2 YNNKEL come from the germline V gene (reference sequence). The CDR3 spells CASSLAGDGYTF. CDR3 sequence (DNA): TGTGCCAGCAGCCTAGCCGGGGATGGCTACACCTTC.

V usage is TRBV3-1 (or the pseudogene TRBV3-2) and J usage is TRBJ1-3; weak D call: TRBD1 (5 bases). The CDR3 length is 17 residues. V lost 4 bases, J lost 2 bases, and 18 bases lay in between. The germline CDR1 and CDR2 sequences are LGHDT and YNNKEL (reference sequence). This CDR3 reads CASSPSVAGYTGNTIYF. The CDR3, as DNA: TGTGCCAGCAGCCCCTCGGTAGCAGGGTACACTGGAAACACCATATATTTT.

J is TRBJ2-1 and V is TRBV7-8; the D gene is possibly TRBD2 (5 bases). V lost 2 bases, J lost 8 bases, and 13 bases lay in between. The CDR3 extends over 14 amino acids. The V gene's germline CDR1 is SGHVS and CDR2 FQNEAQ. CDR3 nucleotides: TGTGCCAGCAGCTTACGTGAGGGTAGCGATGAGCAGTTCTTC. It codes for CASSLREGSDEQFF. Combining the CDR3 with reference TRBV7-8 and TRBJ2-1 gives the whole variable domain GAGVSQSPRYKVAKRGQDVALRCDPISGHVSLFWYQQALGQGPEFLTYFQNEAQLDKSGLPSDRFFAERPEGSVSTLKIQRTQQEDSAVYLCASSLREGSDEQFFGPGTRLTVL.

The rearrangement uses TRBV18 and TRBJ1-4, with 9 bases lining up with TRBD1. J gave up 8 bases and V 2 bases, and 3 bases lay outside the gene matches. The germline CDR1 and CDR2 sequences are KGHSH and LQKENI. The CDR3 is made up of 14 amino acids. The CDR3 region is CASSPMDRGEKLFF. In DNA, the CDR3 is TGTGCCAGCTCACCAATGGACAGGGGAGAAAAACTGTTTTTT.